The sequence of this T cell receptor beta chain was determined in a study of blood T cell repertoires in COVID-19. The wider study: Both acute and convalescent COVID-19 samples were obtained from the United States, Italy and Spain. The analysed material was cDNA or gDNA that came from T cells, B-cell-depleted T cells, or PBMCs.

Only in-frame clones appear in the TCRdb table, and some are missing; sequencing was by immunoSEQ multiplex PCR. This sample yields about 280,000 clones, of which approximately 86% are seen a single time; roughly 13% belongs to the top ten. Enrolment of Seattle patients took place during active infection, and they were followed longitudinally. Looked up from germline, CDR1 is SQVTM and CDR2 is ANQGSEA. Between the trimmed V and J ends, which lost 5 bases and 10 bases, there was a span of 15 bases. The CDR3 runs 12 residues. The sequence was obtained from a woman aged 70-85 years with COVID-19, enrolled during active disease. Sequencing was performed on peripheral blood. The chain uses TRBV29-1 and TRBJ2-1; D may be TRBD2 (5 bases). This chain's CDR3 is CSVLTPGVEQFF. The CDR3 coding sequence is TGCAGCGTTCTGACTCCCGGGGTGGAGCAGTTCTTC.